The sequence of this T cell receptor (beta chain) was determined in a study of T cell repertoires in cytomegalovirus infection. Across the study: Recently identified HLA-C-restricted CMV epitopes and well-studied HLA-B-restricted CMV epitopes were used by the study. Indications came from public TCR beta signatures; they pointed to CMV infection and to a matching HLA type.

The CDR3 has 12 amino acids. The V gene's germline CDR1 is SNHLY and CDR2 FYNNEI. Trimming left V 10 bases short and J 2 bases short, with 10 bases between. The study's findings and limits: The ex vivo response showed dominance by HLA-C-restricted CMV-specific TCR beta clonotypes. Totalled public TCR beta family frequency picked out people who carried CMV plus the relevant HLA.

As to this clonotype: Its antigen is unidentified.

TCRdb reprocessed the reads with MiXCR, giving one entry per CDR3 protein. The data show around 78,000 distinct CDR3 sequences, with 20% to 30% seen just once and approximately 49% held by the top ten. This sequence joins TRBV2 and TRBJ2-3; the D gene is possibly TRBD1 (6 bases). The sample here was CD8+ T cells from cultured PBMCs, taken from culture after CMV antigen stimulation. This clonotype was sampled from a human donor in good health (CMV status not recorded). Some clones in this sample may be carry-over from other donors' samples. CDR3 protein: CAKGQPTDTQYF. CDR3 nucleotide sequence: TGTGCCAAAGGACAGCCCACAGATACGCAGTATTTT.